This is a list of T cell receptor beta chains from one sample in a study of T cells in Graves' hyperthyroidism and ophthalmopathy. TCRdb processed the multiplex PCR reads anew with MiXCR; each CDR3 protein has one entry. The data hold hundreds of thousands of distinct CDR3 sequences, with 14% observed a single time. Sequenced material: blood. Receptor source: a woman aged 18 to 35 with Graves' hyperthyroidism. CDR3s include the opening cysteine and the closing phenylalanine or tryptophan. Each record gives: J gene, D gene, clone size, V gene, CDR3 DNA, CDR3 protein. A D gene is named only where the DNA matches it firmly. Size is stated for part of the rows, as once, few or many counts, or as a class when the clone is expanded.

>TRBJ2-1|NA|NA|TRBV11-2
TGTGCCGGCAGCCAACATCTCCGCGATGAGCAGTTCTTC
CAGSQHLRDEQFF
>TRBJ2-4|NA|many|TRBV11-2
TGTGCCAGCAGCCCCACGGAAAAGGTCATTCAGTACTTC
CASSPTEKVIQYF
>TRBJ2-2|NA|NA|TRBV19
TGTGCCAGTAGTTTTGGGTTCCGGGACTCGAACACCGGGGAGCTGTTTTTT
CASSFGFRDSNTGELFF
>TRBJ2-3|NA|many|TRBV6-1
TGTGCCAGCAGTGACGGCCAGGTGGTATCGCAGTATTTT
CASSDGQVVSQYF
>TRBJ2-1|NA|NA|TRBV30
TGTGCCTGGAGTCTTCAAGGGGGTGAGCAGTTCTTC
CAWSLQGGEQFF
>TRBJ2-1|NA|NA|TRBV15
TGTGCCACCAGCAGCAACACATGGGAGCAGTTCTTC
CATSSNTWEQFF
>TRBJ2-3|NA|NA|TRBV6-1
TGTGCCAGTCTACTGGACGGGGGGCGGCTCATTAGCACAGATACGCAGTATTTT
CASLLDGGRLISTDTQYF
>TRBJ2-7|TRBD1|many|TRBV6-1
TGTGCCAGCAATGGGCCGGACAGGCCGACCTACGAGCAGTACTTC
CASNGPDRPTYEQYF
>TRBJ2-3|TRBD1|many|TRBV11-3
TGTGCCAGCAGCCCTAGGAGGGGTCCGGACAGGGAGTCAGATACGCAGTATTTT
CASSPRRGPDRESDTQYF
>TRBJ1-4|TRBD1|many|TRBV18
TGTGCCAGCTCAACCGGGACAGGGGATGAAAAACTGTTTTTT
CASSTGTGDEKLFF
>TRBJ2-5|NA|many|TRBV29-1
TGCAGCGTCCTAAGGGTGGGGAACCAAGAGACCCAGTACTTC
CSVLRVGNQETQYF
>TRBJ2-7|NA|many|TRBV7-9
TGTGCCAGCAGCTTCCCGGAGGCCTACGAGCAGTACTTC
CASSFPEAYEQYF
>TRBJ1-4|NA|few|TRBV24-1
TGTGCCACATTCCAACGGCGGGAAGCTAATGAAAAACTATTTTTT
CATFQRREANEKLFF
>TRBJ1-6|NA|NA|TRBV9
TGTGCCAGCGGGACAAATAATTCACCCCTCCACTTT
CASGTNNSPLHF
>TRBJ2-5|NA|NA|TRBV29-1
TGCAGCGTTGGGGGGGCCGGTCGGGACTTC
CSVGGAGRDF
>TRBJ2-5|NA|many|TRBV7-3
TGTGCCAGCAGCTTGGGACGGCCTACCTCACTTAATTGGGAGACCCAGTACTTC
CASSLGRPTSLNWETQYF
>TRBJ2-7|TRBD1|many|TRBV28
TGTGCCAGCAGTTTGCCCAGAAGGAGGACAGGGGGTACCTACGAGCAGTACTTC
CASSLPRRRTGGTYEQYF
>TRBJ2-1|NA|few|TRBV5-1
TGCGCCAGCAGCACCCACTCTGGCGGGAACGACAATGAGCAGTTCTTC
CASSTHSGGNDNEQFF
>TRBJ2-5|NA|NA|TRBV5-1
TGCGCCAGCACTATGGGTCAAGTCGGGTTAAGCGAGACCCAGTACTTC
CASTMGQVGLSETQYF
>TRBJ1-5|NA|once|TRBV5-5
TGTGCCAGCGGGGGCCTCAATCAGCCCCAGCATTTT
CASGGLNQPQHF
>TRBJ1-2|TRBD1|NA|TRBV28
TGTGCCAGCAGTTTCGGGGCAGGGGGTACCAACTATGGCTACACCTTC
CASSFGAGGTNYGYTF
>TRBJ2-2|TRBD2|many|TRBV2
TGTGCCAGCAGGGAGACTAGCGGGCTTACCGGGGAGCTGTTTTTT
CASRETSGLTGELFF
>TRBJ2-1|TRBD2|many|TRBV20-1
TGCAGTGCTAGACCCCTGGCTAGCGGGAGATCGAATGAGCAGTTCTTC
CSARPLASGRSNEQFF
>TRBJ2-2|NA|NA|TRBV15
TGTGCCACCAGCAGGTTACAGGGTATAGGAAGCACCGGGGAGCTGTTTTTT
CATSRLQGIGSTGELFF
>TRBJ2-3|NA|many|TRBV20-1
TGCAGTGCTAATATGGGGTACTCTAGCACAGATACGCAGTATTTT
CSANMGYSSTDTQYF
>TRBJ2-7|TRBD2|few|TRBV28
TGTGCCAGCAGTTTATACGCGGGAGGATTCGAGCAGTACTTC
CASSLYAGGFEQYF
>TRBJ1-1|NA|NA|TRBV12-5
TGTGCTAGTGCCTCAATCGGGGGGAACACTGAAGCTTTCTTT
CASASIGGNTEAFF
>TRBJ2-5|NA|NA|TRBV6-2/TRBV6-3
TGTGCCAGTCAAGCTTCGAGTCCGGAGACCCAGTACTTC
CASQASSPETQYF
>TRBJ1-2|NA|few|TRBV20-1
TGCAGTGCTAGCGACATACTGTCCTATGGCTACACCTTC
CSASDILSYGYTF
>TRBJ1-2|NA|few|TRBV9
TGTGCCAGCAGCGAGTCACCCCGGGACACCGTCCCCTATAACTATGGCTACACCTTC
CASSESPRDTVPYNYGYTF
>TRBJ1-3|TRBD1|NA|TRBV27
TGTGCCAGCAGTTTGACAGGGAGTTCTGGAAACACCATATATTTT
CASSLTGSSGNTIYF
>TRBJ2-1|NA|many|TRBV18
TGTGCCAGCTCACCAGGGACCAACAATGAGCAGTTCTTC
CASSPGTNNEQFF
>TRBJ2-1|NA|many|TRBV24-1
TGTGCCACCAGTGATTTCGGGGTCAATGAGCAGTTCTTC
CATSDFGVNEQFF
>TRBJ2-7|NA|many|TRBV12-3/TRBV12-4
TGTGCCAGCAGACGCGGGCGCGGTGACGAGCAGTACTTC
CASRRGRGDEQYF